These 17 T cell receptor beta chains originate from one sample sequenced in a study of regulatory T cells in long-lasting Graves disease (dated by TCRdb to the early 2020s). The sample's time point, from its label and the paper: persistent/refractory GD, antithyroid drugs over 5 years with positive TRAb. For both TCR sequencing and RNA sequencing, RNA was extracted from PBMCs using TRIzol. Library creation used multiplex PCR. Sequenced using an Illumina HiSeq 4000. CDR3 regions were amplified by Arm-PCR with iRepertoire HTBI primers to construct TCR beta libraries. The public reads were reprocessed in TCRdb via fastp at Q25 and MiXCR, keeping in-frame beta chains. Rows with one shared CDR3 protein collapse into an entry with the most common genes and DNA. The sample records almost 350,000 distinct CDR3 sequences, around 20% of which are singletons. 25% to 30% of the sample belongs to the ten largest clones.

The sample consisted of peripheral blood mononuclear cells (PBMCs), taken when the disease was refractory, from a patient treated with antithyroid drugs. The origin of the receptors is a female donor with Graves disease.

Points on this clonotype: A much bigger clone sits one base away, suggesting this may be a read error. Here the CDR3 omits its conserved ending phenylalanine or tryptophan, so a read error is the likely source. The chain employs TRBV28 and TRBJ2-7, with D possibly called TRBD1 or TRBD2 (5 bases each). The V gene's germline CDR1 is MDHEN and CDR2 SYDVKM. Trimming removed 4 bases from V and 9 bases from J, with 16 bases in between. This CDR3 comprises 13 residues. The CDR3: CASSSLLVGGQYI. The CDR3 coding sequence is TGTGCCAGCAGTTCGCTTCTCGTTGGGGGGCAGTACATC.

Ten or more counts support this clonotype. The J gene is TRBJ2-5, the V gene TRBV2; 8 positions match TRBD1. The germline gives CDR1 SNHLY, CDR2 FYNNEI. This CDR3 contains 14 residues. J lost 7 bases, V lost 8 bases, and 12 bases had no gene match. CDR3 protein: CASQEWTGFGTQYF. The CDR3 coding sequence is TGTGCCAGCCAGGAGTGGACAGGGTTTGGGACCCAGTACTTC. Full variable domain (rest looked up from reference TRBV2 and TRBJ2-5): EPEVTQTPSHQVTQMGQEVILRCVPISNHLYFYWYRQILGQKVEFLVSFYNNEISEKSEIFDDQFSVERPDGSNFTLKIRSTKLEDSAMYFCASQEWTGFGTQYFGPGTRLLVL.

This clonotype was counted ten times or more. V and J are TRBV7-6 and TRBJ2-5, with D tentatively TRBD1 or TRBD2 (6 bases each). V shed 5 bases and J shed 4 bases, with 20 bases lying between them. The CDR3 spans 16 residues. Germline V CDR1 and CDR2: SGHVS, FNYEAQ. The CDR3 is CASSPRQGGSGETQYF. The CDR3 nucleotides are TGTGCCAGCAGCCCCCGGCAAGGGGGGTCTGGAGAGACCCAGTACTTC.

This clonotype was seen many times. The rearrangement uses TRBV7-9 and TRBJ2-7, with D hard to call. Germline V lookup: CDR1 SEHNR, CDR2 FQNEAQ (reference sequence). The CDR3 totals 13 residues. V gave up 5 bases and J gave up 2 bases, with 10 bases separating them. The CDR3 loop is CASSPSPTYEQYF. The CDR3 DNA is TGTGCCAGCAGCCCCTCACCCACCTACGAGCAGTACTTC.

The sample holds a few counts of this clonotype. Here the CDR3 DNA reads TGTGCCAGCTCACCACAGCGGGTTAGCAATCAGCCCCAGCATTTT. Translated: CASSPQRVSNQPQHF. The chain combines TRBV18 with TRBJ1-5; D gene unclear. This CDR3 is 15 amino acids long. Germline V lookup: CDR1 KGHSH, CDR2 LQKENI. Trimming left V 1 base short and J 0 bases short, with 7 bases between.

The chain combines TRBV7-2 with TRBJ2-5; no firm D call. The CDR3 covers 14 residues. Trimming removed 1 base from V and 2 bases from J, with 8 bases in between. The germline V gene encodes CDR1 SGHTA and CDR2 FQGNSA. CDR3 nucleotide sequence: TGTGCCAGCAGCTTAGTCGCCGCTCAAGAGACCCAGTACTTC. Amino acids: CASSLVAAQETQYF.

J is TRBJ2-2 and V is TRBV7-9, with TRBD2 identical over 9 bases. The CDR3 length is 17 residues. The germline V gene has CDR1 SEHNR and CDR2 FQNEAQ (reference sequence). Trimming cost V 6 bases and J 4 bases; bases outside gene matches: 12. This CDR3 reads CASSPHPLAGSTGELFF. In DNA, the CDR3 is TGTGCCAGCAGTCCGCACCCTCTAGCGGGGTCCACCGGGGAGCTGTTTTTT.

The chain employs TRBV18 and TRBJ2-7, with 9 bases aligning to TRBD1. This CDR3 has 15 amino acids. Germline assignment: CDR1 KGHSH and CDR2 LQKENI. The ends lost 4 bases at V and 2 bases at J; junction bases unmatched: 6. The CDR3 DNA reads as TGTGCCAGCTCACTAACGGGACAGGGCACCTACGAGCAGTACTTC. Translated: CASSLTGQGTYEQYF.

The chain uses TRBV29-1 and TRBJ1-2; D might be TRBD1 (6 bases). CDR1 is SQVTM and CDR2 is ANQGSEA in the germline V gene. Deletions cut 5 bases from V and 4 bases from J, with 11 bases between. The CDR3 runs to 12 residues. The CDR3 nucleotides read TGCAGCGTTCGGGGGCGCGCCTATGGCTACACCTTC. The encoded protein is CSVRGRAYGYTF.

This clonotype was seen only a few times. The conserved closing phenylalanine or tryptophan is absent in this CDR3, likely reflecting a read error. The DNA is left out, because the CDR3 cannot be placed on it with certainty; the CDR3 is given as TCRdb lists it. J is TRBJ2-7 and V is TRBV30. Germline V CDR1 and CDR2: GTSNPN, SVGIG (reference sequence). Inclusive of both ends, the CDR3 amounts to 9 amino acids. Here the CDR3 reads CAWSGTPRS.

This clonotype was detected many times. The DNA of the CDR3 is TGCGCCAGCAGCCAAGACGTTAGCGCCGGACGGTTCTACGAGCAGTACTTC. The encoded protein is CASSQDVSAGRFYEQYF. This rearrangement joins TRBV4-3 to TRBJ2-7; maybe TRBD2 (5 bases). The V gene's germline CDR1 is LGHNA and CDR2 YSLEER. This CDR3 contains 17 residues. Trimming left V 0 bases short and J 3 bases short, with 18 bases between.

The J gene is TRBJ1-5, the V gene TRBV12-3 or TRBV12-4; a possible D gene is TRBD1 (5 bases). Trimming cost V 7 bases and J 6 bases, with 22 bases left between them. This CDR3 has 16 residues. In nucleotides, the CDR3 is TGTGCCAGCAACCCGAGTTTTGTGGGGGAAATTCAGCCCCAGCATTTT. Its translation is CASNPSFVGEIQPQHF.

This clonotype was observed at least ten times. V and J are TRBV3-1 and TRBJ1-6, with TRBD1 as a possible D gene (6 bases). Germline V CDR1 and CDR2: LGHDT, YNNKEL (reference sequence). The CDR3 is made up of 17 amino acids. V lost 1 base and J 8 bases, leaving 18 bases between the germline ends. The CDR3 DNA follows: TGTGCCAGCAGCCAAGTGGCCGCCTCCAACAGGGATTCACCCCTCCACTTT. Translating it yields CASSQVAASNRDSPLHF.

This clonotype was seen a few times. The rearrangement links TRBV6-1 to TRBJ1-3; no clear D. The V end was cut by 7 bases, the J end by 2 bases, with 9 bases between. The CDR3 totals 13 residues. The germline gives CDR1 MNHNS, CDR2 SASEGT. The CDR3 DNA reads TGTGCCAGCACGGGGATCACTGGAAACACCATATATTTT. Translation gives CASTGITGNTIYF.

This clonotype has ten or more counts. V and J are TRBV6-5 and TRBJ1-5; no clear D gene. From germline, CDR1 is MNHEY and CDR2 SVGAGI. With 3 bases removed from V and 3 bases from J, the gap between germline ends came to 9 bases. CDR3 length: 14 residues. In DNA, the CDR3 is TGTGCCAGCAGTTATAGGGCAATCAATCAGCCCCAGCATTTT. It yields the protein CASSYRAINQPQHF.

This clonotype was counted at least ten times. The V gene is TRBV28, the J gene TRBJ1-2; D is possibly TRBD1 (5 bases). CDR1 and CDR2 (germline): MDHEN, SYDVKM. V was cut by 1 base and J by 8 bases, with 17 bases left in between. This CDR3 is 15 amino acids long. The CDR3 region has the DNA TGTGCCAGCAGTTTATCGGCAGGGAGGATGGGGGGCTACACCTTC. This sequence encodes CASSLSAGRMGGYTF.

The chain employs TRBV19 and TRBJ1-6; D is uncertain. The V end was cut by 4 bases, the J end by 10 bases, with 11 bases between. Germline V gives CDR1 LNHDA, CDR2 SQIVND (reference sequence). The CDR3 totals 13 residues. The CDR3 loop is CASSTLNDSPLHF. CDR3 nucleotides: TGTGCCAGTAGTACCCTCAATGACTCACCCCTCCACTTT.